This is a list of T cell receptor beta chains from one sample in a study of control samples from healthy donors and cancer patients. Some clones are missing from TCRdb's copy, which holds only in-frame ones; the method was immunoSEQ multiplex PCR. Of about 160,000 clones listed, about 94% are singletons. Sequencing was performed on blood. The receptors here all came from a woman aged 40 to 49 in good health. CDR3s include the opening cysteine and the closing phenylalanine or tryptophan. D genes are given only for firm matches. Clone sizes are given selectively: once, few, many, or a class where the clone is expanded.

TRBV7-9	TRBJ2-3	NA	NA	CASRSVGRTDTQYF	TGTGCCAGCAGATCGGTGGGGCGCACAGATACGCAGTATTTT
TRBV7-2	TRBJ1-1	NA	NA	CASSRALTGPNTEAFF	TGTGCCAGCAGCAGAGCACTAACAGGTCCGAACACTGAAGCTTTCTTT
TRBV7-9	TRBJ1-5	NA	NA	CASSLGNQPQHF	TGTGCCAGCAGCCTTGGCAATCAGCCCCAGCATTTT
TRBV28	TRBJ1-6	NA	NA	CATLPPNSPLHF	TGTGCGACCCTACCCCCCAATTCACCCCTCCACTTT
TRBV21-1	TRBJ1-2	NA	NA	CASSKVSVHYGYTF	TGTGCCAGCAGCAAAGTTTCCGTACACTATGGCTACACCTTC
TRBV5-5	TRBJ1-2	NA	NA	CASSFPRASGYTF	TGTGCCAGCAGCTTCCCCAGAGCGTCTGGCTACACCTTC
TRBV9	TRBJ1-1	NA	NA	CASSVAPADTEAFF	TGTGCCAGCAGCGTAGCCCCAGCGGACACTGAAGCTTTCTTT
TRBV6-2/TRBV6-3	TRBJ1-6	NA	NA	CASSYAGELSPLHF	TGTGCCAGCAGTTACGCAGGGGAGCTTTCACCCCTCCACTTT
TRBV18	TRBJ1-5	NA	NA	CASSPGSSNQPQHF	TGTGCCAGCTCACCGGGAAGTAGCAATCAGCCCCAGCATTTT
TRBV27	TRBJ2-2	once	TRBD1	CASSPGTGATGELFF	TGTGCCAGCAGTCCGGGGACAGGGGCCACCGGGGAGCTGTTTTTT
TRBV24-1	TRBJ2-1	NA	TRBD1	CATSDPDRDYNEQFF	TGTGCCACCAGTGACCCGGACAGGGACTACAATGAGCAGTTCTTC
TRBV7-9	TRBJ2-7	once	NA	CASSLGSGPGSTYEQYF	TGTGCCAGCAGCTTAGGTTCGGGGCCGGGATCTACCTACGAGCAGTACTTC
TRBV3-1/TRBV3-2	TRBJ1-6	NA	NA	CASRRDGENSPLHF	TGTGCCAGCAGGAGAGACGGGGAAAATTCACCCCTCCACTTT
TRBV3-1/TRBV3-2	TRBJ1-2	NA	NA	CASSEIGALSFYGYTF	TGTGCCAGCAGCGAGATCGGGGCCCTTTCTTTCTATGGCTACACCTTC
TRBV4-1	TRBJ1-3	NA	NA	CASSQETPRGVRGNTIYF	TGCGCCAGCAGCCAAGAGACCCCTAGGGGGGTACGAGGAAACACCATATATTTT
TRBV18	TRBJ1-5	NA	NA	CASSPEVAAPQHF	TGTGCCAGCTCACCAGAAGTTGCTGCGCCCCAGCATTTT
TRBV6-5	TRBJ1-5	NA	TRBD1	CASMPGQGVWQPQHF	TGTGCCAGCATGCCTGGACAGGGAGTTTGGCAGCCCCAGCATTTT
TRBV4-3	TRBJ2-7	once	NA	CASPRDLSFYEQYF	TGCGCCAGCCCTCGGGACTTGTCTTTTTACGAGCAGTACTTC
TRBV19	TRBJ1-2	NA	NA	CASSTLIREQGEGGYTF	TGTGCCAGTAGTACCCTGATACGGGAACAGGGCGAAGGTGGCTACACCTTC
TRBV7-2	TRBJ1-3	once	NA	CASSSTTGRPGNTIYF	TGTGCCAGCAGCAGTACTACAGGGAGACCCGGAAACACCATATATTTT
TRBV6-5	TRBJ1-2	few	NA	CASRGDTGGYTF	TGTGCCAGCAGGGGGGACACAGGGGGCTACACCTTC
TRBV7-2	TRBJ2-5	NA	NA	CASSLPAIQETQYF	TGTGCCAGCAGCTTACCAGCGATCCAAGAGACCCAGTACTTC
TRBV29-1	TRBJ1-2	NA	NA	CSVEDGRAAVNYGYTF	TGCAGCGTTGAAGACGGGAGGGCGGCGGTTAACTATGGCTACACCTTC
TRBV6-5	TRBJ1-1	NA	NA	CASTRNTEAFF	TGTGCCAGCACAAGGAACACTGAAGCTTTCTTT
TRBV4-3	TRBJ2-1	NA	TRBD2	CASSPHPGGSGNEQFF	TGCGCCAGCAGCCCCCACCCGGGGGGTTCGGGTAATGAGCAGTTCTTC
TRBV20-1	TRBJ1-2	NA	NA	CSASLGGYGYTF	TGCAGTGCTAGTTTGGGGGGCTATGGCTACACCTTC
TRBV7-3	TRBJ1-1	NA	NA	CASSPPGPLNTEAFF	TGTGCCAGCAGCCCCCCGGGGCCATTGAACACTGAAGCTTTCTTT
TRBV12-5	TRBJ1-2	once	NA	CASGFWASLGGYTF	TGTGCTAGTGGTTTTTGGGCGAGCCTAGGAGGCTACACCTTC
TRBV7-2	TRBJ2-1	NA	TRBD2	CASSLASGATSEQFF	TGTGCCAGCAGCTTAGCTAGCGGGGCAACTAGTGAGCAGTTCTTC
TRBV5-1	TRBJ2-7	NA	TRBD2	CASSTNRLAEGYEQYF	TGCGCCAGCAGCACGAATCGACTAGCGGAGGGTTACGAGCAGTACTTC
TRBV6-2/TRBV6-3	TRBJ2-6	NA	NA	CASSRQATGANVLTF	TGTGCCAGCAGTCGACAGGCCACTGGGGCCAACGTCCTGACTTTC
TRBV13	TRBJ2-1	NA	NA	CASNIGGLTYTEQFF	TGTGCCAGCAACATCGGGGGCTTAACCTACACTGAGCAGTTCTTC
TRBV9	TRBJ1-1	NA	NA	CASSVLRGNTEAFF	TGTGCCAGCAGCGTACTCAGGGGTAATACTGAAGCTTTCTTT
TRBV4-1	TRBJ2-7	NA	NA	CASSPQPGLSYEQYF	TGCGCCAGCAGCCCCCAACCAGGCCTTTCCTACGAGCAGTACTTC
TRBV7-3	TRBJ2-5	NA	NA	CASSLGAKETQYF	TGTGCCAGCAGCTTAGGGGCGAAAGAGACCCAGTACTTC
TRBV4-2	TRBJ1-1	NA	NA	CASKILDRRNTEAFF	TGTGCCAGCAAAATCCTCGACCGTCGGAACACTGAAGCTTTCTTT